The entry below describes one T cell receptor beta chain. The antigen is unknown. These data are taken from a study of OX40 agonist ivuxolimab in advanced cancers. Study as a whole: Cohort: 80% to 90% men, mean age around 60, aged roughly 20 to 79.

The cohort excluded patients with autoimmune disease history or systemic immunosuppression. Whole-study findings and limits: Partly responding patients at 0.1-3.0 mg/kg showed some of the smallest clonal expansion.

Clones were read by immunoSEQ multiplex PCR, and TCRdb kept only the in-frame ones, dropping some. The sample lists about 56,000 clones; roughly 82% were seen once. The V end was cut by 7 bases, the J end by 4 bases, with 7 bases between. Looked up from germline, CDR1 is MDHEN and CDR2 is SYDVKM. This CDR3 spans 12 amino acids. The V and J genes are TRBV28 and TRBJ2-2, with D possibly matching TRBD2 (5 bases). The source was CD4+ or CD8+ T cells sorted from blood, collected in a trial of the OX40 agonist ivuxolimab. This sequence originates from an adult with an advanced solid tumor such as melanoma, head and neck, liver or kidney cancer. The CDR3 nucleotides read TGTGCCAGCATAACTAGCACCGGGGAGCTGTTTTTT. This gives the protein CASITSTGELFF.